This T cell receptor (beta chain) was sequenced for a study of tumor-infiltrating lymphocytes in primary liver carcinoma. Study-wide results and caveats: Only about 8-25% of top clones appeared in all five tumor regions.

Concerning this clonotype itself: Antigen: not known. This likely comes from a read error, as the CDR3 has no conserved phenylalanine or tryptophan at its end. The limits of the CDR3 on the DNA are not certain, so only TCRdb's listed CDR3 is given.

The germline V gene encodes CDR1 LGHNA and CDR2 YNFKEQ. 16 amino acids form the CDR3, both terminal residues included. With about 470 ng total RNA as template and a constant-region primer, TCR beta cDNA was made. Employing slightly modified ARM-PCR, three nested multiplex PCR rounds were run, and these gave rise to the TCR beta libraries. The first two PCR rounds, around 10 cycles each, used TRBV1-TRBV30 forward primers and a C-beta reverse primer. TCRdb used MiXCR to reprocess the multiplex PCR reads, holding one entry per CDR3 protein. The table includes roughly 70,000 distinct CDR3 sequences, approximately 74% detected once. The tissue used was unsorted bulk material of about 20-33 mg. RNA and DNA were co-extracted from it with the AllPrep DNA/RNA mini kit.

The source is a man between 40 and 49 years old with primary liver carcinoma and hepatitis B virus infection. The chain couples TRBV4-2 to TRBJ1-4. Sequencing was carried out using liver tumor tissue from sampling region 4. Described subset: tumor region T4, right-lateral pole. CDR3: CASSQTPGGTNEKQFS.